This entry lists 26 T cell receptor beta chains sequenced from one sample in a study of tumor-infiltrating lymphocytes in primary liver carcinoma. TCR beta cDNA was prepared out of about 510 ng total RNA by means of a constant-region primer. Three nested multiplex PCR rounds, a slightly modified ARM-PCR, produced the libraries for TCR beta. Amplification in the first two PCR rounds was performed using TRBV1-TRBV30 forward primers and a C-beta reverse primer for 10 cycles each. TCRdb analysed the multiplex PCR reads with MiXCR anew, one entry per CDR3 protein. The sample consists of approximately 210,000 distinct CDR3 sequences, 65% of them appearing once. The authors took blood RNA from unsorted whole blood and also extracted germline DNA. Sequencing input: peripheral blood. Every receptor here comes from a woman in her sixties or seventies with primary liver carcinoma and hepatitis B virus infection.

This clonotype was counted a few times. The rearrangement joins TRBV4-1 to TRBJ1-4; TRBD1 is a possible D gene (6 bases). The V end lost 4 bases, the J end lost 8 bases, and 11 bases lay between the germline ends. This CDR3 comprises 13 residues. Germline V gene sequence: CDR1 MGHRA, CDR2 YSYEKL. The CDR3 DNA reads TGCGCCAGCAGCCCCGGGGGCGGGGAAAAACTGTTTTTT. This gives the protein CASSPGGGEKLFF.

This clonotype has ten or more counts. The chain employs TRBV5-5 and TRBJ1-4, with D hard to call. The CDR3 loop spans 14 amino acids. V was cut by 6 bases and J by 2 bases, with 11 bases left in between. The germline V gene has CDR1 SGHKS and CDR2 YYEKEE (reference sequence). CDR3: CASTTFVTNEKLFF. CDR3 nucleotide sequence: TGTGCCAGCACCACTTTCGTGACTAATGAAAAACTGTTTTTT.

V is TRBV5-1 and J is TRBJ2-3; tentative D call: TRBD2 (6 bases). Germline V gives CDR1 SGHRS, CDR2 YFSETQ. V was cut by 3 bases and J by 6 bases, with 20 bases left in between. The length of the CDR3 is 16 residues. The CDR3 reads CASSYQSTREPDTQYF. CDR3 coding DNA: TGCGCCAGCAGCTACCAATCGACTAGGGAACCGGATACGCAGTATTTT.

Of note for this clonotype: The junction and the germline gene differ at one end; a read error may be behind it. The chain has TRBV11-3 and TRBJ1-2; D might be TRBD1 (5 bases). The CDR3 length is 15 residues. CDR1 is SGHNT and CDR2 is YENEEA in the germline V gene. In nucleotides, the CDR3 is TGTGACAGCAGCTTAGTACTCGGCAGGGCCGATGGCTGCACCTTC. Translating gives CDSSLVLGRADGCTF.

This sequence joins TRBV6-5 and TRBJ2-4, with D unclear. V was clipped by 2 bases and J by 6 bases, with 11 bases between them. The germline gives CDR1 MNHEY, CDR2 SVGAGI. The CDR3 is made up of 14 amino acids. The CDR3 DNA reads TGTGCCAGCAGTTACGGCATGGTCGGAAACATTCAGTACTTC. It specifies CASSYGMVGNIQYF.

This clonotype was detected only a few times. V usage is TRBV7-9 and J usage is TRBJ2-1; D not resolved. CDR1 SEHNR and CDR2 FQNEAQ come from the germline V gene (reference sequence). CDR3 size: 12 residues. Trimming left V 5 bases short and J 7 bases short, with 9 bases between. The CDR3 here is CASSQTINEQFF. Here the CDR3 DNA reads TGTGCCAGCAGCCAGACCATTAATGAGCAGTTCTTC.

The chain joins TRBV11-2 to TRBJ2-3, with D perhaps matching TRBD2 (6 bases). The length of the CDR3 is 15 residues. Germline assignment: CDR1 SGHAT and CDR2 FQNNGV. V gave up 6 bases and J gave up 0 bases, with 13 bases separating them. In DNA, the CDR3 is TGTGCCAGCAGACCGGAGGCGGGAAGCACAGATACGCAGTATTTT. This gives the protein CASRPEAGSTDTQYF.

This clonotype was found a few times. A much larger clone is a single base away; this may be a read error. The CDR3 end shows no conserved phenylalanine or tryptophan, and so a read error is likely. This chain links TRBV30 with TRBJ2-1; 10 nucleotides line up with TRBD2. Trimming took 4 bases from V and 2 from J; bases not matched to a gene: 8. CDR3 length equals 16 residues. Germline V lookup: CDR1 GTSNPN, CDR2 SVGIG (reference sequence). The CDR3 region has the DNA TGTGCCTGGACCGGCCACGGGACTAGCGCCTACAATGAGCAGTTCCTC. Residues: CAWTGHGTSAYNEQFL.

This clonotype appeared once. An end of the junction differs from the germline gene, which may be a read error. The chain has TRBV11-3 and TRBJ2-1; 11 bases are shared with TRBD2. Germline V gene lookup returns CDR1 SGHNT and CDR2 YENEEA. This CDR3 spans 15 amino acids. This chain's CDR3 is CASSLGGLLAGEHFF. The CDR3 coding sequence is TGTGCTAGCAGCTTAGGTGGCCTACTAGCGGGGGAGCACTTCTTC.

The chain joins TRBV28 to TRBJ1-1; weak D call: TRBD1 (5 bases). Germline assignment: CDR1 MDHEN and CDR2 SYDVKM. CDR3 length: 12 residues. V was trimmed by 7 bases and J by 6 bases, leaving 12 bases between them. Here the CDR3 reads CASKTGVPEAFF. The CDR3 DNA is TGTGCCAGCAAAACGGGGGTTCCTGAAGCTTTCTTT.

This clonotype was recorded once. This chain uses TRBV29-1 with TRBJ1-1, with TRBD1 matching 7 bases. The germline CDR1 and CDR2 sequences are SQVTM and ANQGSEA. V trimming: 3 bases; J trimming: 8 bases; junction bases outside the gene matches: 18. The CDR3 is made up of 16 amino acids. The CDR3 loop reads CSVDQVIGTERREAFF. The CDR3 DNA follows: TGCAGCGTTGATCAAGTCATCGGGACAGAGCGTCGAGAAGCTTTCTTT.

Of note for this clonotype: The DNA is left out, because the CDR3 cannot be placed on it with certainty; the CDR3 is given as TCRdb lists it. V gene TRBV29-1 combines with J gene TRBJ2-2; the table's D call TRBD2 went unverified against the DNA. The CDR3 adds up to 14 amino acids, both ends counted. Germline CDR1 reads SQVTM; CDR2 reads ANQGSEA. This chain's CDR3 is CSVARGAGHGEPFF.

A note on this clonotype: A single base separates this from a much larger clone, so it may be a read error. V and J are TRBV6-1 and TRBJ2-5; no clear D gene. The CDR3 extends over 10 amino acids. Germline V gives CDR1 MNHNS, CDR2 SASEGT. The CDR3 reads CASCEETQYF. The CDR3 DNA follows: TGTGCCAGCTGTGAAGAGACCCAGTACTTC.

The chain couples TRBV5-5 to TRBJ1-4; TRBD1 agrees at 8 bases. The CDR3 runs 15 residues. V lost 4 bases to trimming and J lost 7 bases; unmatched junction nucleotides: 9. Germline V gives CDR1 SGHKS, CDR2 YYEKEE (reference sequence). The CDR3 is CASSAWTGNREKLFF. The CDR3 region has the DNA TGTGCCAGCAGCGCCTGGACAGGGAACCGTGAAAAACTGTTTTTT.

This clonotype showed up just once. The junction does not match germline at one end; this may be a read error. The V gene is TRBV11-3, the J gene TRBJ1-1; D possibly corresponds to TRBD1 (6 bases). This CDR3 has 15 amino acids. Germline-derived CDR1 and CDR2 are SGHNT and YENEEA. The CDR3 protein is CSSSPPQGLNTEAFF. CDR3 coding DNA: TGTTCCAGCAGCCCCCCACAGGGCTTGAACACTGAAGCTTTCTTT.

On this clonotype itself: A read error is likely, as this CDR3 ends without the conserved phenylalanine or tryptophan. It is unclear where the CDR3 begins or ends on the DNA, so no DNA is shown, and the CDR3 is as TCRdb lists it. This CDR3 is CASSQEVGQETHYY. This chain joins TRBV14 and TRBJ2-5. From its first to its last residue, the CDR3 has 14 amino acids. The V gene's germline CDR1 is SGHDN and CDR2 FVKESK.

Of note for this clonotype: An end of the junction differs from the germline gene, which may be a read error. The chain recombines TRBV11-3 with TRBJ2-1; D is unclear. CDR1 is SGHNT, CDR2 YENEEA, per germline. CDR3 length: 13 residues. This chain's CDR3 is CASSPGECNEQFF. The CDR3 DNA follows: TGTGCTAGCAGCCCCGGCGAGTGCAATGAGCAGTTCTTC. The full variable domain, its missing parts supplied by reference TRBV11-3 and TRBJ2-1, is EAGVVQSPRYKIIEKKQPVAFWCNPISGHNTLYWYLQNLGQGPELLIRYENEEAVDDSQLPKDRFSAERLKGVDSTLKIQPAELGDSAVYLCASSPGECNEQFFGPGTRLTVL.

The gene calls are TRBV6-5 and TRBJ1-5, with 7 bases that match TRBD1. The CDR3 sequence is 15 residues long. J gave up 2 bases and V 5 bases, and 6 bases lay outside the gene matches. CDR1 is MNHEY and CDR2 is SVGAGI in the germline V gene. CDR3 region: CASSRTGFGNQPQHF. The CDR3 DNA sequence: TGTGCCAGCAGTCGGACAGGTTTTGGCAATCAGCCCCAGCATTTT.

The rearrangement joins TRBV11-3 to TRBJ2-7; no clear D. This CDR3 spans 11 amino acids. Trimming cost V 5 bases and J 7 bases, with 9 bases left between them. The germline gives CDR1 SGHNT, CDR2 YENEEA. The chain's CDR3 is CASSAHGEQYF. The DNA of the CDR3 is TGTGCCAGCAGCGCCCATGGGGAGCAGTACTTC.

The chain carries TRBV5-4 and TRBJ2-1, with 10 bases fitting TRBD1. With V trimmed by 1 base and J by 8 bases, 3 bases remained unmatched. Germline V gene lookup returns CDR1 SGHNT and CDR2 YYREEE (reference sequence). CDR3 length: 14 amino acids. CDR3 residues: CASSLWDRGYEQFF. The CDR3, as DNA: TGTGCCAGCAGCTTGTGGGACAGGGGATATGAGCAGTTCTTC. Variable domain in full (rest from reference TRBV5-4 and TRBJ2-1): ETGVTQSPTHLIKTRGQQVTLRCSSQSGHNTVSWYQQALGQGPQFIFQYYREEENGRGNFPPRFSGLQFPNYSSELNVNALELDDSALYLCASSLWDRGYEQFFGPGTRLTVL.

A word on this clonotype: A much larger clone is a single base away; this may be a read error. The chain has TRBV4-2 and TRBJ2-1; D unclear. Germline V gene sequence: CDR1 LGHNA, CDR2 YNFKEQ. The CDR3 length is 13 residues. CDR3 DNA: TGTGTCAGCAGCCAAGGTAGATCCCCCGAGCAGTTCTTC. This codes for CVSSQGRSPEQFF.

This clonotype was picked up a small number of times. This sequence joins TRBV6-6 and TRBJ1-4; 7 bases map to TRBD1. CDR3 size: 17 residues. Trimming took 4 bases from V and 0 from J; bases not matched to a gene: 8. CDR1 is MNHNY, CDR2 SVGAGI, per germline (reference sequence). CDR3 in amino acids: CASSSSGGGATNEKLFF. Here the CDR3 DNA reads TGTGCCAGCAGTTCTTCAGGGGGGGGTGCAACTAATGAAAAACTGTTTTTT.

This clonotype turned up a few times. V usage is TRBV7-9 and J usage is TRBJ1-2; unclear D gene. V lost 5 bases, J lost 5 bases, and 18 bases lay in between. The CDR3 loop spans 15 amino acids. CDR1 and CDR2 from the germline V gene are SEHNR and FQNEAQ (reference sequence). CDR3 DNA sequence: TGTGCCAGCAGCCACCCCGGGCTAAGGGAATATGGCTACACCTTC. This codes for CASSHPGLREYGYTF.

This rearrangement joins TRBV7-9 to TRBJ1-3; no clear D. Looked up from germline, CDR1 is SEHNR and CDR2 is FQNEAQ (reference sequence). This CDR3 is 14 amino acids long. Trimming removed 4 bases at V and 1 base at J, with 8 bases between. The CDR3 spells CASSSMTSGNTIYF. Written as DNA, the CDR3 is TGTGCCAGCAGCTCAATGACTTCTGGAAACACCATATATTTT.

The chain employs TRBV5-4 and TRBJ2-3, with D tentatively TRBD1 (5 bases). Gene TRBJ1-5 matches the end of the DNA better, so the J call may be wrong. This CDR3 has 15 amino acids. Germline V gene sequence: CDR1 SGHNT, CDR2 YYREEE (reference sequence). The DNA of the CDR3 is TGTGCCAGCAGCTTGGGATCGCAAAAGACAGATACGCAGCATTTT. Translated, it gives CASSLGSQKTDTQHF.

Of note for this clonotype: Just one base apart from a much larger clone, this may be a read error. CDR3 nucleotides: TGTACCAGCAGCCCTTTGGCAGGGAGCGAGCAGTACTTC. Amino acids: CTSSPLAGSEQYF. V is TRBV11-3 and J is TRBJ2-7; D assignment may be TRBD1 or TRBD2 (5 bases each). The germline V gene encodes CDR1 SGHNT and CDR2 YENEEA. CDR3 length: 13 amino acids.